The rows below give T cell receptor beta chains drawn from one sample of a study of T-cell memory formation after mild COVID-19. TCRdb called the 5' RACE reads again in MiXCR, with one record for every CDR3 protein. The table includes about half a million distinct CDR3 sequences, roughly 18% detected once. Material: PBMCs or a T cell subset sorted from them (not recorded which). All receptors derive from an adult woman who had mild COVID-19 (a few samples of this study predate the infection). Cell type and time point are not known. Each CDR3 is given with its conserved first and last residue. The D gene is left open where the match is weak. Where a row states a size, it is once, few, many or the class of an expanded clone; other rows omit it.

cdr3_length: 15; j_call: TRBJ1-4; clone_size: NA; v_call: TRBV25-1; d_call: NA; cdr3_nt: TGTGCCAGCAGTGAGTCGCGACCCTTCAATGAAAAACTGTTTTTT; cdr3_aa: CASSESRPFNEKLFF
cdr3_length: 14; j_call: TRBJ2-7; clone_size: few; v_call: TRBV20-1; d_call: NA; cdr3_nt: TGCAGTGCTAGAGCCCCCGCTAACTCCTACGAGCAGTACTTC; cdr3_aa: CSARAPANSYEQYF
cdr3_length: 17; j_call: TRBJ2-3; clone_size: NA; v_call: TRBV11-2; d_call: TRBD2; cdr3_nt: TGTGCCAGCAGCTCCTGGACTAGTCGCGGGAGCACAGATACGCAGTATTTT; cdr3_aa: CASSSWTSRGSTDTQYF
cdr3_length: 14; j_call: TRBJ1-1; clone_size: many; v_call: TRBV3-1; d_call: TRBD1; cdr3_nt: TGTGCCAGCAGTCGACAGGGGGGGGACACTGAAGCTTTCTTT; cdr3_aa: CASSRQGGDTEAFF
cdr3_length: 11; j_call: TRBJ1-1; clone_size: NA; v_call: TRBV5-1; d_call: NA; cdr3_nt: TGCGCCAGCAGCTTCAGGGGAGAAGCTTTCTTT; cdr3_aa: CASSFRGEAFF
cdr3_length: 18; j_call: TRBJ1-6; clone_size: few; v_call: TRBV9; d_call: TRBD1; cdr3_nt: TGTGCCAGCAGCCCGGGACAGGGGCCCCCTGCGGATAATTCACCCCTCCACTTT; cdr3_aa: CASSPGQGPPADNSPLHF
cdr3_length: 15; j_call: TRBJ2-3; clone_size: NA; v_call: TRBV20-1; d_call: TRBD2; cdr3_nt: TGCAGTGCTCCCCCGGAGCGGGGGTACACAGATACGCAGTATTTT; cdr3_aa: CSAPPERGYTDTQYF
cdr3_length: 12; j_call: TRBJ2-7; clone_size: NA; v_call: TRBV5-6; d_call: NA; cdr3_nt: TGTGCCAGCAGCGATTCAGGGATCGAGCAGTACTTC; cdr3_aa: CASSDSGIEQYF
cdr3_length: 13; j_call: TRBJ2-7; clone_size: few; v_call: TRBV10-2; d_call: NA; cdr3_nt: TGCGCCAGCAGGGGGTCGGAGGCCTACGAGCAGTACTTC; cdr3_aa: CASRGSEAYEQYF
cdr3_length: 16; j_call: TRBJ2-7; clone_size: NA; v_call: TRBV7-6; d_call: NA; cdr3_nt: TGTGCCAGCAGCTTAGGTCGGGACTCGAGCTCCTACGAGCAGTACTTC; cdr3_aa: CASSLGRDSSSYEQYF
cdr3_length: 14; j_call: TRBJ2-1; clone_size: NA; v_call: TRBV20-1; d_call: TRBD2; cdr3_nt: TGCAGTGTTAGGACTAGCGGGAGGAACAATGAGCAGTTCTTC; cdr3_aa: CSVRTSGRNNEQFF
cdr3_length: 14; j_call: TRBJ1-1; clone_size: NA; v_call: TRBV7-8; d_call: NA; cdr3_nt: TGTGCCAGCAGCTTAGTCAAACCGAACACTGAAGCTTTCTTT; cdr3_aa: CASSLVKPNTEAFF
cdr3_length: 13; j_call: TRBJ1-5; clone_size: NA; v_call: TRBV12-3/TRBV12-4; d_call: NA; cdr3_nt: TGTGCCAGCAGTTTCGACCCCAGGTCGCCCCAGCATTTT; cdr3_aa: CASSFDPRSPQHF
cdr3_length: 15; j_call: TRBJ1-2; clone_size: NA; v_call: TRBV5-6; d_call: NA; cdr3_nt: TGTGCCAGCAGCTATGAATACGGCCCTCCGAGGGGCTACACCTTC; cdr3_aa: CASSYEYGPPRGYTF
cdr3_length: 15; j_call: TRBJ1-6; clone_size: few; v_call: TRBV20-1; d_call: NA; cdr3_nt: TGCAGTGCTAGCTTCCAGGCGGGGATGGAATCACCCCTCCACTTT; cdr3_aa: CSASFQAGMESPLHF
cdr3_length: 13; j_call: TRBJ2-7; clone_size: few; v_call: TRBV12-3/TRBV12-4; d_call: TRBD1; cdr3_nt: TGTGCCAGCACAAGGACAGGGGTCGACGAGCAGTACTTC; cdr3_aa: CASTRTGVDEQYF
cdr3_length: 16; j_call: TRBJ2-7; clone_size: NA; v_call: TRBV6-6; d_call: NA; cdr3_nt: TGTGCCAGCAGTTACAGGTTAGGTAGGGCCCATGCGGAGCAGTACTTC; cdr3_aa: CASSYRLGRAHAEQYF
cdr3_length: 18; j_call: TRBJ2-5; clone_size: few; v_call: TRBV18; d_call: TRBD1; cdr3_nt: TGTGCCAGCTCACCGACGACAGGGGTTTTCACGGCCGGGGAGACCCAGTACTTC; cdr3_aa: CASSPTTGVFTAGETQYF
cdr3_length: 16; j_call: TRBJ1-2; clone_size: NA; v_call: TRBV9; d_call: TRBD1; cdr3_nt: TGTGCCAGCAGCGTAGCCTCGACAGGGCGGGACTATGGCTACACCTTC; cdr3_aa: CASSVASTGRDYGYTF
cdr3_length: 17; j_call: TRBJ2-5; clone_size: NA; v_call: TRBV9; d_call: TRBD2; cdr3_nt: TGTGCCAGCAGCGTTGGGACTAGCGGGGGGCCAACGGAGACCCAGTACTTC; cdr3_aa: CASSVGTSGGPTETQYF
cdr3_length: 15; j_call: TRBJ2-1; clone_size: NA; v_call: TRBV7-3; d_call: NA; cdr3_nt: TGTGCCAGCAGCTTATCAGGGAGCGTGAGCAATGAGCAGTTCTTC; cdr3_aa: CASSLSGSVSNEQFF
cdr3_length: 11; j_call: TRBJ1-1; clone_size: NA; v_call: TRBV29-1; d_call: NA; cdr3_nt: TGCAGCGTTGAGGCAGAATATGAAGCTTTCTTT; cdr3_aa: CSVEAEYEAFF
cdr3_length: 16; j_call: TRBJ2-3; clone_size: NA; v_call: TRBV9; d_call: TRBD2; cdr3_nt: TGTGCCAGCAGCGTAGTAGGGAGCGGGGGAGTAGATACGCAGTATTTT; cdr3_aa: CASSVVGSGGVDTQYF
cdr3_length: 14; j_call: TRBJ1-1; clone_size: few; v_call: TRBV3-1; d_call: NA; cdr3_nt: TGTGCCAGCAGGAAGTCGGGGTCTAACACTGAAGCTTTCTTT; cdr3_aa: CASRKSGSNTEAFF
cdr3_length: 14; j_call: TRBJ2-1; clone_size: few; v_call: TRBV6-2/TRBV6-3; d_call: NA; cdr3_nt: TGTGCCAGCACCGAGGGCCACTCCTACAATGAGCAGTTCTTC; cdr3_aa: CASTEGHSYNEQFF
cdr3_length: 13; j_call: TRBJ1-1; clone_size: NA; v_call: TRBV7-2; d_call: NA; cdr3_nt: TGTGCCAGCAGCTTAGACAGGCAGACTGAAGCTTTCTTT; cdr3_aa: CASSLDRQTEAFF
cdr3_length: 16; j_call: TRBJ2-1; clone_size: NA; v_call: TRBV7-9; d_call: NA; cdr3_nt: TGTGCCAGCAGCTCTAGCTGGCCCGTAAGCTACAATGAGCAGTTCTTC; cdr3_aa: CASSSSWPVSYNEQFF
cdr3_length: 15; j_call: TRBJ1-5; clone_size: NA; v_call: TRBV12-3/TRBV12-4; d_call: NA; cdr3_nt: TGTGCCAGCAGTTTCCGAACAGGGACGAGGCAGCCCCAGCATTTT; cdr3_aa: CASSFRTGTRQPQHF
cdr3_length: 14; j_call: TRBJ1-1; clone_size: many; v_call: TRBV5-1; d_call: NA; cdr3_nt: TGCGCCAGCAGCCTGACGGGGCTAAACACTGAAGCTTTCTTT; cdr3_aa: CASSLTGLNTEAFF
cdr3_length: 12; j_call: TRBJ2-1; clone_size: few; v_call: TRBV19; d_call: NA; cdr3_nt: TGTGCCAGTAGTATCGGACACAATGAGCAGTTCTTC; cdr3_aa: CASSIGHNEQFF
cdr3_length: 16; j_call: TRBJ2-7; clone_size: many; v_call: TRBV5-1; d_call: NA; cdr3_nt: TGCGCCAGCAGCCCAGGGGGGGCGGCAGCTTCCTACGAGCAGTACTTC; cdr3_aa: CASSPGGAAASYEQYF
cdr3_length: 14; j_call: TRBJ2-3; clone_size: NA; v_call: TRBV30; d_call: TRBD2; cdr3_nt: TGTGCCTCGACTAGCGGGTCGAAGACAGATACGCAGTATTTT; cdr3_aa: CASTSGSKTDTQYF
cdr3_length: 14; j_call: TRBJ1-5; clone_size: many; v_call: TRBV12-3/TRBV12-4; d_call: NA; cdr3_nt: TGTGCCAGCGCTCGATCCGGGGATACTCAGCCCCAGCATTTT; cdr3_aa: CASARSGDTQPQHF
cdr3_length: 13; j_call: TRBJ2-1; clone_size: many; v_call: TRBV5-1; d_call: NA; cdr3_nt: TGCGCCAGCAGCGGGGCAGGCTACAATGAGCAGTTCTTC; cdr3_aa: CASSGAGYNEQFF
cdr3_length: 15; j_call: TRBJ2-7; clone_size: NA; v_call: TRBV4-2; d_call: NA; cdr3_nt: TGTGCCAGCAGCCGATCACCGGGAGATCGCTACGAGCAGTACTTC; cdr3_aa: CASSRSPGDRYEQYF
cdr3_length: 14; j_call: TRBJ2-2; clone_size: few; v_call: TRBV5-6; d_call: TRBD2; cdr3_nt: TGTGCCGGAGGACTAGCGGGGAACACCGGGGAGCTGTTTTTT; cdr3_aa: CAGGLAGNTGELFF
cdr3_length: 13; j_call: TRBJ2-1; clone_size: few; v_call: TRBV10-3; d_call: NA; cdr3_nt: TGTGCCATCAGCACCACTTCTGGGGGTGAGCAGTTCTTC; cdr3_aa: CAISTTSGGEQFF
cdr3_length: 16; j_call: TRBJ2-7; clone_size: few; v_call: TRBV7-9; d_call: TRBD2; cdr3_nt: TGTGCCAGCAGCCGCCCTACTAGCGGGATGGCCTACGAGCAGTACTTC; cdr3_aa: CASSRPTSGMAYEQYF
cdr3_length: 15; j_call: TRBJ1-2; clone_size: few; v_call: TRBV6-6; d_call: TRBD1; cdr3_nt: TGTGCCAGCAGGGGACAGGGCCGGCTTAACTATGGCTACACCTTC; cdr3_aa: CASRGQGRLNYGYTF
cdr3_length: 15; j_call: TRBJ1-5; clone_size: medium-sized; v_call: TRBV18; d_call: NA; cdr3_nt: TGTGCCAGCTCGGTCAGTACAATCGGCAATCAGCCCCAGCATTTT; cdr3_aa: CASSVSTIGNQPQHF
cdr3_length: 13; j_call: TRBJ1-2; clone_size: few; v_call: TRBV29-1; d_call: TRBD1; cdr3_nt: TGCAGCGTGGAACAGGGGGCTGGGGTTGGCTACACCTTC; cdr3_aa: CSVEQGAGVGYTF
cdr3_length: 13; j_call: TRBJ2-5; clone_size: few; v_call: TRBV4-2; d_call: NA; cdr3_nt: TGTGCCAGCAGCCAAGACTTTCAAGAGACCCAGTACTTC; cdr3_aa: CASSQDFQETQYF
cdr3_length: 16; j_call: TRBJ1-3; clone_size: few; v_call: TRBV4-2; d_call: NA; cdr3_nt: TGTGCCAGCAGCCCTGTTTTTGGAAGCTCTGGAAACACCATATATTTT; cdr3_aa: CASSPVFGSSGNTIYF